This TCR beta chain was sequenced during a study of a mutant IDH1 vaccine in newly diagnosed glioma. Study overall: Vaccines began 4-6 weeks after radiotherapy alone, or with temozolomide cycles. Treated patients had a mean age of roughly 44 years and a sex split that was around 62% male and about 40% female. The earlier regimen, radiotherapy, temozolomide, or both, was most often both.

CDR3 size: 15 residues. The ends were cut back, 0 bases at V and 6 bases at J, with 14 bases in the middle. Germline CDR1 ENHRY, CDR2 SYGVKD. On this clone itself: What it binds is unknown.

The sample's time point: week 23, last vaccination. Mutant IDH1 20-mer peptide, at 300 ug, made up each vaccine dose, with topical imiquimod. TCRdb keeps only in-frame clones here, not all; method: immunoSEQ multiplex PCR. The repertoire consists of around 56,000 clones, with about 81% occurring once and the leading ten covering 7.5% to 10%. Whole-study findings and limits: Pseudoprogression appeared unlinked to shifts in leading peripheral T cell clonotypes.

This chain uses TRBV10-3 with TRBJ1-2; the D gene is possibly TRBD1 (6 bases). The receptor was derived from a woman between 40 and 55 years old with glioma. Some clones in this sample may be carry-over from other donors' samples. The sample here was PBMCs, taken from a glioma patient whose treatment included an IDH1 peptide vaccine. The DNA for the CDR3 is TGTGCCATCAGTGAGTCGAATAGGGGGAGAGATGGCTACACCTTC. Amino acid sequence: CAISESNRGRDGYTF.